A single sample gave rise to the 8 T cell receptor beta chains below, sequenced in a study of blood T cell repertoires in COVID-19. Measured with immunoSEQ multiplex PCR; TCRdb has only the in-frame clones, and not every one. There are 65,000 to 80,000 clones in the sample; 88% occur only once, and roughly 2.7% lies in the top ten. Sequences were obtained from peripheral blood. Source of these receptors: a man aged 65 to 79 with active or convalescent COVID-19.

V usage is TRBV10-3 and J usage is TRBJ2-7; TRBD1 agrees at 10 bases. The CDR3 has 14 residues. Germline V lookup: CDR1 ENHRY, CDR2 SYGVKD. Losses at the gene ends were 7 bases for V and 4 bases for J; bases not matched to a gene: 7. The CDR3 sequence: CAITQDRGIYEQYF. The CDR3 DNA reads TGTGCCATCACCCAGGACAGGGGGATTTACGAGCAGTACTTC.

Here the CDR3 DNA reads TGCGCCAGCAGCTTCATTACGGGAGGGGGAGAGACCCAGTACTTC. The encoded protein is CASSFITGGGETQYF. V is TRBV5-1 and J is TRBJ2-5; 8 bases are a match to TRBD2. Germline V gives CDR1 SGHRS, CDR2 YFSETQ. This CDR3 has 15 amino acids. With V trimmed by 2 bases and J by 4 bases, 7 bases remained unmatched.

V and J are TRBV19 and TRBJ1-4; 8 bases line up with TRBD1. Per germline, CDR1 LNHDA and CDR2 SQIVND (reference sequence). This CDR3 is built from 15 residues. J was trimmed by 11 bases and V by 3 bases; bases with no gene match: 11. The CDR3 spells CASSIGTGLMRKLFF. The CDR3 bases are TGTGCCAGTAGTATTGGGACAGGATTAATGAGGAAACTGTTTTTT.

This clone has only one observation. This chain uses TRBV6-5 with TRBJ1-1; D gene ambiguous. The germline V gene has CDR1 MNHEY and CDR2 SVGAGI. The germline V and J ends were trimmed by 6 bases and 0 bases, with 11 bases remaining between them. CDR3 length: 14 amino acids. CDR3 in amino acids: CASRSGLMNTEAFF. The CDR3 DNA reads TGTGCCAGCAGGTCAGGCCTTATGAACACTGAAGCTTTCTTT.

This clone came up once. CDR3 bases: TGCGCCAGCAGCTTAGACAGGGTTGGGTATTCACCCCTCCACTTT. It translates to CASSLDRVGYSPLHF. The genes are TRBV5-1 and TRBJ1-6; 7 positions match TRBD1. CDR1 and CDR2 from the germline V gene are SGHRS and YFSETQ. The CDR3 extends over 15 amino acids. The V gene end was trimmed by 2 bases and the J gene end by 8 bases; junction bases not matched to a gene: 7.

The gene calls are TRBV6-6 and TRBJ2-4; D is perhaps TRBD1 (5 bases). This CDR3 has 14 amino acids. V was pared by 5 bases and J by 5 bases, with 13 bases between. Per the germline V gene, CDR1 is MNHNY and CDR2 is SVGAGI (reference sequence). CDR3 residues: CASSHDSHQNIQYF. The CDR3 DNA is TGTGCCAGCAGTCACGACAGCCACCAAAACATTCAGTACTTC.

The J gene is TRBJ2-1, the V gene TRBV2, with a weak D call TRBD2 (6 bases). Germline CDR1 reads SNHLY; CDR2 reads FYNNEI. The CDR3 runs 14 residues. The germline V and J ends were trimmed by 4 bases and 10 bases, with 17 bases remaining between them. The CDR3 bases are TGTGCCAGCAGTGTAGGTGGAGGGGAACTAGAGCAGTTCTTC. The encoded protein is CASSVGGGELEQFF.

The chain employs TRBV5-1 and TRBJ1-2; TRBD1 matches 10 bases. The length of the CDR3 is 15 residues. The V gene's germline CDR1 is SGHRS and CDR2 YFSETQ. V lost 2 bases, J lost 8 bases, and 9 bases stayed unmatched. The CDR3 DNA sequence: TGCGCCAGCAGCTTAACGGGACAGGGGAGTGAGGGCTACACCTTC. It encodes CASSLTGQGSEGYTF. The whole variable domain, filled in from reference TRBV5-1 and TRBJ1-2, reads KAGVTQTPRYLIKTRGQQVTLSCSPISGHRSVSWYQQTPGQGLQFLFEYFSETQRNKGNFPGRFSGRQFSNSRSEMNVSTLELGDSALYLCASSLTGQGSEGYTFGSGTRLTVV.